The rows below give T cell receptor beta chains drawn from one sample of a study of blood T cells in healthy people across ages. Via MiXCR, TCRdb re-called the 5' RACE reads, giving one row per CDR3 protein. There are some 1.7 million distinct CDR3 sequences in the sample; approximately 30% occur only once, and about 8% lies in the top ten. The sequenced sample consisted of blood. The receptors originated from a woman in her twenties or thirties in good health. The CDR3 runs from the conserved cysteine through the conserved F or W. D genes are given only for firm matches. Clone size is not always given. Where it is, it says once, few, many or a class for expanded clones.

>TRBJ1-2|.|TRBV3-1|.
TGTGCCAGCAGCCAAGATCAGTCCACAGCTCGACCGTCATATGGCTACACCTTC
CASSQDQSTARPSYGYTF
>TRBJ1-5|.|TRBV7-9|once
TGTGCCAGCAGCTGGGGGGGGGACACGCGTTACAATCAGCCCCAGCATTTT
CASSWGGDTRYNQPQHF
>TRBJ2-5|.|TRBV29-1|.
TGCAGCGTTGCCGGCGAGGCCGGGCAAGAGACCCAGTACTTC
CSVAGEAGQETQYF
>TRBJ1-2|TRBD1|TRBV12-3/TRBV12-4|.
TGTGCCAGCAGTCTTAAGACAGGGGGCCATGGCTACACCTTC
CASSLKTGGHGYTF
>TRBJ2-1|.|TRBV6-2/TRBV6-3|few
TGTGCCAGCAGATATTATCCCCAGGACGGAGAGCAGTTCTTC
CASRYYPQDGEQFF
>TRBJ2-1|.|TRBV2|few
TGTGCCAGCAGTGAGGATCAGCTCGCTGAGCAGTTCTTC
CASSEDQLAEQFF
>TRBJ2-7|.|TRBV10-3|.
TGTGCCATCATTGTGCTCAGGGGCGACGAGCAGTACTTC
CAIIVLRGDEQYF
>TRBJ1-2|.|TRBV5-5|.
TGTGCCAGCAGCTTGGTATGGCCTTTGACTAACTATGGCTACACCTTC
CASSLVWPLTNYGYTF
>TRBJ2-7|.|TRBV9|.
TGTGCCAGCAGCGTGGGATTTGCAAGCTCCTACGAGCAGTACTTC
CASSVGFASSYEQYF
>TRBJ1-2|TRBD1|TRBV4-1|few
TGCGCCAGCAGCCAAGAGACAGGACAGGGAATCCATGGCTACACCTTC
CASSQETGQGIHGYTF
>TRBJ2-7|.|TRBV11-2|few
TGTGCCAGCAGCTTACCCCAGGCCGGGTTTGTCGAGCAGTACTTC
CASSLPQAGFVEQYF
>TRBJ2-7|.|TRBV6-2/TRBV6-3|.
TGTGCCAGCAGTTACTCAGGGGCCTCACACGAGCAGTACTTC
CASSYSGASHEQYF
>TRBJ2-1|.|TRBV9|once
TGTGCCAGCAGCGTGAGGGGGAACAGGGTAGGTCGTGAGCAGTTCTTC
CASSVRGNRVGREQFF
>TRBJ2-7|.|TRBV7-2|many
TGTGCCAGCAGCTCCGTAGGCAGCTCCTACGAGCAGTACTTC
CASSSVGSSYEQYF
>TRBJ2-5|TRBD2|TRBV28|few
TGTGTCAGCAGTTTAAGGACTAGCCGGAAAGAGACCCAGTACTTC
CVSSLRTSRKETQYF
>TRBJ2-1|TRBD2|TRBV27|.
TGTGCCAGCAGTACAGCGGGAAACTACAATGAGCAGTTCTTC
CASSTAGNYNEQFF
>TRBJ2-1|.|TRBV7-2|.
TGTGCCAGCAGCCAGGGGTACGGGAATGAGCAGTTCTTC
CASSQGYGNEQFF
>TRBJ2-1|TRBD2|TRBV7-2|few
TGTGCCAGCAGCTTAGGGACTAGCGTTTCCAATGAGCAGTTCTTC
CASSLGTSVSNEQFF
>TRBJ1-4|.|TRBV9|.
TGTGCCAGCAGCCCCCACGGGGAAAATGAAAAACTGTTTTTT
CASSPHGENEKLFF
>TRBJ2-3|.|TRBV4-1|.
TGCGCCAGCAGCCAAGGTTCAGGGGCCTCAGATACGCAGTATTTT
CASSQGSGASDTQYF
>TRBJ2-7|.|TRBV12-3/TRBV12-4|few
TGTGCCAGCAGTTACGTGACAGGCACGATAACCTACGAGCAGTACTTC
CASSYVTGTITYEQYF
>TRBJ2-4|TRBD2|TRBV10-3|.
TGTGCCACCATGGGGACTAGCGGCTACAATGAGCAGTACTTC
CATMGTSGYNEQYF
>TRBJ2-5|TRBD1|TRBV7-2|.
TGTGCCAGCAGCGAAACCGGGACAGGGTTGCACGAGACCCAGTACTTC
CASSETGTGLHETQYF
>TRBJ2-6|.|TRBV6-4|few
TGTGCCAGCAGTGACTCACAGTCCGCTGGGGCCAACGTCCTGACTTTC
CASSDSQSAGANVLTF
>TRBJ1-4|.|TRBV20-1|few
TGCAGTGCTAGGGGGCCTCCTAATGAAAAACTGTTTTTT
CSARGPPNEKLFF
>TRBJ2-5|.|TRBV30|.
TGTGCCTGGAGTGTTTTAGGGCGGGAGACCCAGTACTTC
CAWSVLGRETQYF
>TRBJ2-3|.|TRBV5-1|.
TGCGCCAGCCACGAAGGGTCGGGAGATACGCAGTATTTT
CASHEGSGDTQYF
>TRBJ1-2|.|TRBV29-1|few
TGCAGCGCCGTCGGAGGGGACTATGGCTACACCTTC
CSAVGGDYGYTF
>TRBJ2-5|TRBD1|TRBV7-9|.
TGTGCCAGCAGCTTACGACAGGGGTCGCTGGAGGAGACCCAGTACTTC
CASSLRQGSLEETQYF
>TRBJ2-3|.|TRBV6-5|many
TGTGCCAGCAGTTCCCTGAAGGGACCCCTGAGGGTAGATACGCAGTATTTT
CASSSLKGPLRVDTQYF
>TRBJ2-7|.|TRBV10-1|.
TGCGCCGGCAGTGACCCTGATTCCTACGTGCAGTACTTC
CAGSDPDSYVQYF
>TRBJ2-1|TRBD2|TRBV28|.
TGTGCCAGCAGTCCCCCAGGAGCGGGGGTGACCAATGAGCAGTTCTTC
CASSPPGAGVTNEQFF
>TRBJ1-2|.|TRBV5-1|few
TGCGCCAGCAGCTTTACTCCCGGGGGCGACTATGGCTACACCTTC
CASSFTPGGDYGYTF
>TRBJ2-7|.|TRBV5-1|few
TGCGCCAGCAGCTTGGGACAGATCCCCGTCGAGCAGTACTTC
CASSLGQIPVEQYF
>TRBJ1-2|.|TRBV12-3/TRBV12-4|few
TGTGCCAGCAGTTTAGGTGACGGAAACTATGGCTACACCTTC
CASSLGDGNYGYTF
>TRBJ1-1|TRBD1|TRBV5-5|few
TGTGCCAGCGGGGACAGGGCGAACACTGGAGCTTTCTTT
CASGDRANTGAFF
>TRBJ1-1|.|TRBV3-1|.
TGTGCCAGCAGCCAATTCCCCGGTGAAGCTTTCTTT
CASSQFPGEAFF
>TRBJ2-7|.|TRBV4-3|many
TGCGCCAGCAGCCAAGATAGGCTAGTCACCTACGAGCAGTACTTC
CASSQDRLVTYEQYF
>TRBJ1-2|.|TRBV5-1|.
TGCGCCAGCAGCTCTAGACAGTCGGGGAACTATGGCTACACCTTC
CASSSRQSGNYGYTF
>TRBJ2-7|.|TRBV28|many
TGTGCCAGCAGTGCAACTAGCTTGGGATCCTACGAGCAGTACTTC
CASSATSLGSYEQYF
>TRBJ2-7|TRBD1|TRBV10-3|many
TGTGCCATCAGTGACCCCGGACAGGGCTCAACCCACGAGCAGTACTTC
CAISDPGQGSTHEQYF
>TRBJ2-7|TRBD2|TRBV11-2|many
TGTGCCAGCAGCTTAGCGGGACTATGGGGCGAGCAGTACTTC
CASSLAGLWGEQYF
>TRBJ2-1|.|TRBV9|few
TGTGCCAGCAGCGCCAGGACAGCCCCGGTGGCTGGCGGCTATGAGCAGTTCTTC
CASSARTAPVAGGYEQFF
>TRBJ2-1|TRBD2|TRBV6-6|.
TGTGCCAGCAGTTACGCTAGCGGCAATGAGCAGTTCTTC
CASSYASGNEQFF
>TRBJ2-7|TRBD2|TRBV20-1|many
TGCAGTGCTAGAGATCTCGCCCAGCGGGAGTCAAGGAACGAGCAGTACTTC
CSARDLAQRESRNEQYF
>TRBJ1-1|TRBD1|TRBV25-1|.
TGTGCCAGCAGTGAATACTGGGACAGGCGCCCTGAAGCTTTCTTT
CASSEYWDRRPEAFF
>TRBJ1-2|.|TRBV28|.
TGTGCCAGCAGTTTCCCAGTGGGCAACTATGGCTACACCTTC
CASSFPVGNYGYTF
>TRBJ1-5|.|TRBV27|.
TGTGCCAGCAGAACCCTTGGAGGGAGCAATCAGCCCCAGCATTTT
CASRTLGGSNQPQHF
>TRBJ2-5|.|TRBV7-3|.
TGTGCCAGCAGCTTAACGGACGGCTGGCCGGCGGAGCAGTACTTC
CASSLTDGWPAEQYF
>TRBJ1-5|.|TRBV20-1|.
TGCAGTGCTAGGGGGCCGGGACGGTTAATGGAACAGCCCCAGCATTTT
CSARGPGRLMEQPQHF
>TRBJ2-7|TRBD2|TRBV6-5|.
TGTGCCAGCAGTTACTCGAGCGGGGGCACCTACGAGCAGTACTTC
CASSYSSGGTYEQYF
>TRBJ2-7|TRBD1|TRBV6-2/TRBV6-3|few
TGTGCCACAAGACAGGGGAGCTCCTACGAGCAGTACTTC
CATRQGSSYEQYF
>TRBJ2-7|.|TRBV7-2|.
TGTGCCAGCAGCTTAGACAGAATCGACGAGCAGTACTTC
CASSLDRIDEQYF
>TRBJ2-1|.|TRBV6-5|.
TGTGCCAGCAGTTACACTCTATTTGGGCTAGTAACGTACAATGAGCAGTTCTTC
CASSYTLFGLVTYNEQFF
>TRBJ1-1|.|TRBV9|.
TGTGCCAGCAGCGTCGTCGAAGTGTTCACTGAAGCTTTCTTT
CASSVVEVFTEAFF
>TRBJ2-1|TRBD2|TRBV7-3|many
TGTGCCAGCAGCCAGGGACTACTCTACAATGAGCAGTTCTTC
CASSQGLLYNEQFF
>TRBJ1-3|TRBD1|TRBV7-6|.
TGTGCCAGCAGCCCCGGACAGGGGACTGGAAACACCATATATTTT
CASSPGQGTGNTIYF
>TRBJ2-3|TRBD2|TRBV6-1|few
TGTGCCAGCAGGCCGGGACTAGGGCCGGGAGATACGCAGTATTTT
CASRPGLGPGDTQYF
>TRBJ2-1|TRBD2|TRBV11-2|few
TGTGCCAGCAGTCTGCGATTTAGCGGGGGGGCGACGAATGAGCAGTTCTTC
CASSLRFSGGATNEQFF
>TRBJ2-2|.|TRBV20-1|.
TGCAGTGCTAGAGACGCCCTGGGTCCCGGGGAGCTGTTTTTT
CSARDALGPGELFF